A selection of T cell receptor beta chains follows, all from one sample in a study of OX40 agonist ivuxolimab in advanced cancers. Profiling relied on immunoSEQ multiplex PCR, and the TCRdb table lists in-frame clones only, not all of them. The data hold approximately 30,000 clones, with around 82% observed a single time. This specimen consisted of CD4+ or CD8+ T cells sorted from blood, obtained in a trial of the OX40 agonist ivuxolimab. The receptors were sampled from an adult with an advanced solid tumor such as melanoma, head and neck, liver or kidney cancer. Each CDR3 is given without its conserved first and last residue.

TRBV6-1 | ASRRDRTNEQF
TRBV27 | ASSRSGAPYEQY
TRBV15 | ATSRVGSYGETQY
TRBV15 | ATSTSLGGTEAF
TRBV7-8 | ASSLAGGAGTEAF
TRBV27 | ASSQGPSYEQY
TRBV6-1 | ASSEAVGQNTEAF
TRBV11-2 | ASSLVSRVWFSWVQF
TRBV15 | ATSRRRDSYNEKLF
TRBV9 | ASSVGAGPNTGELF
TRBV6-6 | ASSYMKGSKNIQY
TRBV7-3 | ASRQGAGELF
TRBV7-2 | ASSPTGGPGEETQY
TRBV2 | ASSWTDTEAF
TRBV27 | ASSPGRSYEQY
TRBV7-6 | ASSLSGGQPQH
TRBV2 | ASSGAEYNSPLH
TRBV11-2 | ASSLDPLGTLQETQY
TRBV5-4 | ASRAQGSDTEAF
TRBV7-9 | ANPDRRTGELF
TRBV12-5 | ASGLLTGTGAPNYGYT